These 5 T cell receptor beta chains were sequenced from one sample in a study of shared clonotypes between healthy human individuals. The table came from immunoSEQ multiplex PCR; TCRdb's copy has only in-frame clones and leaves some out. The profile shows 2 million to 2.5 million clones, about nine tenths of them singletons. Material for sequencing was naive CD4+ T cells from PBMCs. The subset here: CD45RA+ positively selected. Source of these receptors: a young man in good health. Some clones in this sample may be carry-over from other donors' samples.

This chain links TRBV6-1 with TRBJ1-5; no clear D. CDR1 is MNHNS and CDR2 is SASEGT in the germline V gene. The V end lost 3 bases, the J end lost 0 bases, and 21 bases lay between the germline ends. The CDR3 extends over 19 amino acids. CDR3 amino acids: CASSEVFQGPGYSNQPQHF. The CDR3 nucleotides read TGTGCCAGCAGTGAGGTCTTTCAAGGGCCAGGATATAGCAATCAGCCCCAGCATTTT.

The J gene is TRBJ1-3, the V gene TRBV30; D is unresolved. Germline CDR1 reads GTSNPN; CDR2 reads SVGIG (reference sequence). CDR3 size: 13 residues. V was pared by 0 bases and J by 4 bases, with 7 bases between. The CDR3 reads CAWSVQAGNTIYF. As DNA, the CDR3 is TGTGCCTGGAGTGTACAAGCAGGAAACACCATATATTTT.

V and J are TRBV19 and TRBJ2-5, with 7 bases matching TRBD2. Germline V gives CDR1 LNHDA, CDR2 SQIVND (reference sequence). Trimming at V came to 3 bases and at J to 5 bases, leaving 9 bases not matched to a gene. This CDR3 contains 15 residues. The CDR3 DNA follows: TGTGCCAGTAGTATCGGCGGGGGATCGGGGGAGACCCAGTACTTC. This gives the protein CASSIGGGSGETQYF.

The V gene is TRBV18, the J gene TRBJ1-1; tentatively, D is TRBD1 (5 bases). Trimming pared 6 bases from V and 3 bases from J, leaving 11 bases between. Germline V CDR1 and CDR2: KGHSH, LQKENI. This CDR3 comprises 13 residues. The DNA for the CDR3 is TGTGCCAGCTCCACGGGAGGGGACACTGAAGCTTTCTTT. Its protein is CASSTGGDTEAFF. Together with reference TRBV18 and TRBJ1-1, the CDR3 gives the full variable domain: NAGVMQNPRHLVRRRGQEARLRCSPMKGHSHVYWYRQLPEEGLKFMVYLQKENIIDESGMPKERFSAEFPKEGPSILRIQQVVRGDSAAYFCASSTGGDTEAFFGQGTRLTVV.

The chain links TRBV7-2 to TRBJ2-1, with 9 bases matching TRBD2. V lost 5 bases, J lost 6 bases, and 8 bases stayed unmatched. Germline CDR1 SGHTA, CDR2 FQGNSA. CDR3 size: 15 residues. CDR3 sequence reads: CASSKGLAFSNEQFF. The CDR3 nucleotides read TGTGCCAGCAGCAAGGGACTAGCTTTCAGCAATGAGCAGTTCTTC.